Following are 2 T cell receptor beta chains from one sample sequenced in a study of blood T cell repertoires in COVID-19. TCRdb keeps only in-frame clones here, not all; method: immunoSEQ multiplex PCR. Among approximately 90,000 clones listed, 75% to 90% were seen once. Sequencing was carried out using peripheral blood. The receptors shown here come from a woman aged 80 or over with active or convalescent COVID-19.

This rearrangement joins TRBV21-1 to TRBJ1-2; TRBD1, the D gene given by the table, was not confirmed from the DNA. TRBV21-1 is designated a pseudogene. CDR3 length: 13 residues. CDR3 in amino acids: CASSSQTGYGYTF. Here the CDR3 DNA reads TGTGCCAGCAGCTCGCAGACAGGGTATGGCTACACCTTC.

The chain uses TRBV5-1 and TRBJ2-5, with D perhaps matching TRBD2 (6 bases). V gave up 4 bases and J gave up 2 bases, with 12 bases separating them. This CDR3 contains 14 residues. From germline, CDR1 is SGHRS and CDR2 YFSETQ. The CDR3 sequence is CASSLEGHQETQYF. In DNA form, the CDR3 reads TGCGCCAGCAGCCTGGAGGGGCATCAAGAGACCCAGTACTTC.